The next 18 T cell receptor beta chains were all read from a single sample in a study of T cells in Graves' hyperthyroidism and ophthalmopathy. Amplification of TCR beta CDR3 regions was performed using RNA transcripts as template. A set of HTBI primers served as the primers for a first-round RT-PCR of the TCR CDR3. TCRdb ran MiXCR on the multiplex PCR reads and lists one entry per CDR3 protein. The sample shows around 600,000 distinct CDR3 sequences, more than 12% of them seen only once. The sample comprised blood. Receptors were obtained from a woman between 50 and 59 years old with Graves' ophthalmopathy.

The CDR3 loop is CATSDLLAGNEQFF. CDR3 bases: TGTGCCACCAGTGATTTGCTAGCGGGAAATGAGCAGTTCTTC. This chain links TRBV24-1 with TRBJ2-1, with 9 bases lining up with TRBD2. CDR3 length: 14 residues. Losses at the gene ends were 0 bases for V and 7 bases for J; bases not matched to a gene: 0. Germline CDR1 and CDR2: KGHDR and SFDVKD.

In its sample, this clonotype was seen many times. The J gene is TRBJ2-1, the V gene TRBV11-2; a weak D match, TRBD1 (6 bases). The V end was cut by 5 bases, the J end by 9 bases, with 14 bases between. Germline V gene lookup returns CDR1 SGHAT and CDR2 FQNNGV. The CDR3 runs 13 residues. The CDR3 sequence: CASSRTRGTEQFF. The CDR3 bases are TGTGCCAGCAGCCGAACCAGGGGTACTGAGCAGTTCTTC. Looking up the rest from reference TRBV11-2 and TRBJ2-1 gives the full variable domain: EAGVAQSPRYKIIEKRQSVAFWCNPISGHATLYWYQQILGQGPKLLIQFQNNGVVDDSQLPKDRFSAERLKGVDSTLKIQPAKLEDSAVYLCASSRTRGTEQFFGPGTRLTVL.

As concerns this clonotype: The CDR3 does not end in the conserved phenylalanine or tryptophan, so this is likely a read error. V and J are TRBV29-1 and TRBJ1-3; D might be TRBD1 (5 bases). The length of the CDR3 is 12 residues. Germline V lookup: CDR1 SQVTM, CDR2 ANQGSEA. V lost 7 bases, J lost 1 base, and 8 bases lay in between. The CDR3: CSGRTSGNTIYL. In DNA form, the CDR3 reads TGCAGCGGACGGACATCTGGAAACACCATATATCTT.

This clonotype was detected ten times or more. The genes are TRBV18 and TRBJ2-7; the match to TRBD1 covers 10 bases. Germline V gene lookup returns CDR1 KGHSH and CDR2 LQKENI. Germline trimming cut 7 bases from V and 6 bases from J; bases unmatched to any gene: 6. This CDR3 contains 13 residues. As DNA, the CDR3 is TGTGCCAGCTACAGGGACAGGGGAGGCGAGCAGTACTTC. Translation gives CASYRDRGGEQYF.

In this sample, this clonotype turned up a few times. The rearrangement joins TRBV9 to TRBJ1-4; D call uncertain. V lost 3 bases to trimming and J lost 4 bases, with 13 bases between them. Germline CDR1 is SGDLS and CDR2 is YYNGEE. This CDR3 is 15 amino acids long. The CDR3 reads CASSAHPVGNEKLFF. CDR3 nucleotides: TGTGCCAGCAGCGCCCACCCGGTGGGTAATGAAAAACTGTTTTTT.

This clonotype was counted ten times or more. V and J are TRBV18 and TRBJ2-3; TRBD1 matches 7 bases. Germline V gene sequence: CDR1 KGHSH, CDR2 LQKENI. The CDR3 length is 16 residues. V was pared by 0 bases and J by 1 base, with 4 bases of the junction left unmatched. The CDR3 region is CASSPPSGGGTDTQYF. The CDR3 coding sequence is TGTGCCAGCTCACCACCGTCAGGGGGTGGCACAGATACGCAGTATTTT.

The CDR3 DNA reads TGTGCCAGCAGTTTATTCTCACAGGGGTACACCGGGGAGCTGTTTTTT. Amino acid sequence: CASSLFSQGYTGELFF. The genes are TRBV28 and TRBJ2-2, with 7 positions matching TRBD1. Trimming at V came to 1 base and at J to 3 bases, leaving 5 bases not matched to a gene. In germline, CDR1 is MDHEN, CDR2 SYDVKM. The CDR3 runs 16 residues.

This clonotype has just a few counts. One end of the junction varies from germline; a read error may be responsible. The chain recombines TRBV20-1 with TRBJ1-6; no firm D call. The CDR3 contains 17 residues. Per germline, CDR1 DFQATT and CDR2 SNEGSKA (reference sequence). As DNA, the CDR3 is TGCAGTGCTAGATTCTGGTCGGCAGGCTCCGATAATTCACCCCTCCACTTT. This gives the protein CSARFWSAGSDNSPLHF.

The rearrangement links TRBV4-3 to TRBJ2-6, with D possibly being TRBD1 (5 bases). V was clipped by 0 bases and J by 2 bases, with 14 bases between them. The CDR3 is 18 amino acids. CDR1 and CDR2 from the germline V gene are LGHNA and YSLEER. The chain's CDR3 is CASSQDRVLGPGANVLTF. CDR3 nucleotide sequence: TGCGCCAGCAGCCAAGATCGTGTGCTGGGGCCTGGGGCCAACGTCCTGACTTTC.

This clonotype was found a few times. The CDR3 DNA reads as TGTGCCAGTAAGAAATCCGGGACTAGCGGGATTTACTACGAGCAGTACTTC. Residues: CASKKSGTSGIYYEQYF. The genes are TRBV19 and TRBJ2-7, with TRBD2 identical over 13 bases. In germline, CDR1 is LNHDA, CDR2 SQIVND (reference sequence). This CDR3 spans 17 amino acids. V lost 7 bases, J lost 3 bases, and 12 bases stayed unmatched.

On this clonotype itself: The junction shows a germline mismatch at one end, possibly a read error. This rearrangement joins TRBV7-3 to TRBJ1-1, with D possibly matching TRBD1 (6 bases). The CDR3 spans 15 residues. Germline V lookup: CDR1 SGHTA, CDR2 FQGTGA. The CDR3 bases are TGTGCCAGCAGCTTAGTCGGACAGCCGAACACTGAAGCTCTCTTT. Translating gives CASSLVGQPNTEALF.

This clonotype was observed many times. The chain employs TRBV11-2 and TRBJ2-5; TRBD2 matches at 13 bases. Germline V lookup: CDR1 SGHAT, CDR2 FQNNGV. Trimming removed 5 bases from V and 1 base from J; junction bases left unmatched: 7. This CDR3 has 17 amino acids. The CDR3 loop is CASSLGLAGPGQETQYF. CDR3 sequence (DNA): TGTGCCAGCAGCCTGGGACTAGCGGGGCCCGGCCAAGAGACCCAGTACTTC.

This clonotype was detected many times. The chain couples TRBV6-2 or TRBV6-3 to TRBJ1-5; D call uncertain. The CDR3 is 18 residues long. Trimming took off 10 bases at V and 0 bases at J, with 25 bases between the two ends. Germline V gives CDR1 MNHEY, CDR2 SVGEGT. The CDR3 region is CATLQTRGMVYSNQPQHF. The CDR3 DNA follows: TGTGCCACCCTTCAGACGCGGGGTATGGTCTATAGCAATCAGCCCCAGCATTTT.

This clonotype has at least ten counts. V gene TRBV28 combines with J gene TRBJ2-5; D not certain. From germline, CDR1 is MDHEN and CDR2 SYDVKM. Trimming shortened V by 3 bases and J by 2 bases, and 13 bases separated the two germline ends. This CDR3 is 15 amino acids long. The CDR3 DNA is TGTGCCAGCAGTTTCCCAAGTTTTGATCAAGAGACCCAGTACTTC. This sequence encodes CASSFPSFDQETQYF.

The sample holds a few counts of this clonotype. The chain uses TRBV5-1 and TRBJ2-5; D possibly corresponds to TRBD1 (6 bases). This CDR3 contains 17 residues. V lost 2 bases to trimming and J lost 1 base, with 18 bases between them. Germline V gene data show CDR1 as SGHRS and CDR2 as YFSETQ. The CDR3 sequence is CASSFQGIQGFQETQYF. The CDR3 coding sequence is TGCGCCAGCAGCTTCCAAGGAATACAGGGCTTCCAAGAGACCCAGTACTTC.

This clonotype came up many times. The gene calls are TRBV13 and TRBJ2-3, with D unresolved. From germline, CDR1 is PRHDT and CDR2 FYEKMQ (reference sequence). V shed 6 bases and J shed 3 bases, with 19 bases lying between them. The CDR3 is 16 amino acids. CDR3 nucleotide sequence: TGTGCCAGCAGTCCCGCCTCCGCCCGGGCTACAGATACGCAGTATTTT. This gives the protein CASSPASARATDTQYF. Drawing the rest from reference TRBV13 and TRBJ2-3, the complete variable domain is AAGVIQSPRHLIKEKRETATLKCYPIPRHDTVYWYQQGPGQDPQFLISFYEKMQSDKGSIPDRFSAQQFSDYHSELNMSSLELGDSALYFCASSPASARATDTQYFGPGTRLTVL.

This chain joins TRBV19 and TRBJ2-3; D is unclear. In germline, CDR1 is LNHDA, CDR2 SQIVND (reference sequence). V lost 6 bases and J lost 6, with 10 bases in between. This CDR3 comprises 12 residues. CDR3 bases: TGTGCCAGTAGATCGGTGGTGGATACGCAGTATTTT. Translated, it gives CASRSVVDTQYF.

This clonotype was detected ten times or more. The V gene is TRBV6-1, the J gene TRBJ2-1; 8 bases match TRBD2. The CDR3 has 15 residues. Per the germline V gene, CDR1 is MNHNS and CDR2 is SASEGT. V lost 5 bases, J lost 5 bases, and 8 bases stayed unmatched. The CDR3 nucleotides are TGTGCCAGCAGTCCCCTTAGCGGGATCAACAATGAGCAGTTCTTC. Its translation is CASSPLSGINNEQFF.